The 19 T cell receptor beta chains below come from one sample, sequenced in a study of monozygotic twins with inflammatory bowel disease. TCRdb re-called the 5' RACE reads and catalogs CDR3 proteins one per entry, DNA excluded. This sample's table has around 140,000 distinct CDR3 sequences. Sequenced: blood. The receptor source for this set is a human donor with ulcerative colitis or Crohn's disease, or a healthy co-twin of an affected twin (not recorded which).

This rearrangement joins TRBV5-4 to TRBJ2-5; the D gene TCRdb calls, TRBD1, cannot be checked with no DNA. The CDR3 covers 14 residues. Looked up from germline, CDR1 is SGHNT and CDR2 is YYREEE (reference sequence). This chain's CDR3 is CASSLVTGGETQYF.

This chain links TRBV5-1 with TRBJ1-3; there is no DNA to check the TCRdb D call of TRBD1. Germline values: CDR1 SGHRS, CDR2 YFSETQ. CDR3 length: 19 amino acids. CDR3: CASSLAPGRKGASGNTIYF.

The chain carries TRBV20-1 and TRBJ2-7; checking the TCRdb D call of TRBD2 is not possible without DNA. The CDR3 consists of 14 residues. Germline-derived CDR1 and CDR2 are DFQATT and SNEGSKA (reference sequence). This CDR3 is CSARELAGGNEQYF.

This chain links TRBV28 with TRBJ2-7; TCRdb gives TRBD1 as the D gene, but with no DNA this cannot be confirmed. Per germline, CDR1 MDHEN and CDR2 SYDVKM. The CDR3 is made up of 13 amino acids. The CDR3: CASSAHRAGEQYF.

CDR3 protein: CASSVDLSREAQYF. The chain employs TRBV9 and TRBJ2-5; lacking DNA, the TRBD1 call made by TCRdb goes unchecked. This CDR3 region has 14 residues. Germline V CDR1 and CDR2: SGDLS, YYNGEE.

This chain links TRBV28 with TRBJ1-2; there is no DNA to check the TCRdb D call of TRBD1. Per the germline V gene, CDR1 is MDHEN and CDR2 is SYDVKM. The CDR3 totals 13 residues. The CDR3 protein is CASSSTGIWGYTF.

V usage is TRBV9 and J usage is TRBJ2-7; TCRdb proposes TRBD2, but this gene call is untestable without DNA. Looked up from germline, CDR1 is SGDLS and CDR2 is YYNGEE. The CDR3 is made up of 14 amino acids. CDR3 loop: CASEGLAGVGEQYF. The whole variable domain, filled in from reference TRBV9 and TRBJ2-7, reads DSGVTQTPKHLITATGQRVTLRCSPRSGDLSVYWYQQSLDQGLQFLIQYYNGEERAKGNILERFSAQQFPDLHSELNLSSLELGDSALYFCASEGLAGVGEQYFGPGTRLTVT.

This chain links TRBV5-1 with TRBJ2-3; TCRdb picks TRBD2, but there is no DNA to check that call. Germline lookup yields CDR1 SGHRS and CDR2 YFSETQ. CDR3 length: 16 amino acids. The CDR3 reads CASSLEGTSSTDTQYF.

The chain is built from TRBV29-1 and TRBJ1-4. Germline V gene lookup returns CDR1 SQVTM and CDR2 ANQGSEA. This CDR3 is built from 15 residues. The chain's CDR3 is CSPRANEATNEKLFF.

This chain joins TRBV28 and TRBJ2-3; the TRBD2 assignment by TCRdb is unverifiable without DNA. Germline V gene data show CDR1 as MDHEN and CDR2 as SYDVKM. The CDR3 runs 15 residues. The CDR3: CASSFLAGSTDTQYF.

V gene TRBV7-3 combines with J gene TRBJ2-1; TCRdb returns TRBD2, unconfirmable since there is no DNA. The CDR3 is 18 residues long. The V gene's germline CDR1 is SGHTA and CDR2 FQGTGA. The chain's CDR3 is CASSLSRLAALSYNEQFF.

This sequence joins TRBV7-6 and TRBJ1-3; TCRdb lists TRBD1, though no DNA is available to test this call. The germline V gene has CDR1 SGHVS and CDR2 FNYEAQ. The CDR3 consists of 17 residues. This chain's CDR3 is CASSLTGSGYSGNTIYF.

The chain joins TRBV6-5 to TRBJ1-5; no DNA is available, so the TRBD1 call from TCRdb remains unchecked. The CDR3 spans 15 residues. In germline, CDR1 is MNHEY, CDR2 SVGAGI. This CDR3 reads CASSSPRQGGQPQHF.

The rearrangement links TRBV11-3 to TRBJ2-3; the D call from TCRdb, TRBD2, cannot be confirmed without DNA. This CDR3 has 20 amino acids. CDR1 SGHNT and CDR2 YENEEA come from the germline V gene. The CDR3 loop is CASSLLRTSGNPRPADTQYF. Full variable domain (outside the CDR3, taken from reference TRBV11-3 and TRBJ2-3): EAGVVQSPRYKIIEKKQPVAFWCNPISGHNTLYWYLQNLGQGPELLIRYENEEAVDDSQLPKDRFSAERLKGVDSTLKIQPAELGDSAVYLCASSLLRTSGNPRPADTQYFGPGTRLTVL.

CDR3 sequence: CASSLSGTVPQETQYF. V is TRBV27 and J is TRBJ2-5; no DNA is available, so the TRBD1 call from TCRdb remains unchecked. The CDR3 extends over 16 amino acids. From germline, CDR1 is MNHEY and CDR2 SMNVEV (reference sequence).

The chain carries TRBV5-1 and TRBJ2-7; the D call of TRBD2 rests on TCRdb alone, since no DNA is present to check it. The CDR3 covers 17 residues. Germline CDR1 and CDR2: SGHRS and YFSETQ. CDR3 in amino acids: CASSFSPRATTTYEQYF. The full variable domain, completed using reference TRBV5-1 and TRBJ2-7, is KAGVTQTPRYLIKTRGQQVTLSCSPISGHRSVSWYQQTPGQGLQFLFEYFSETQRNKGNFPGRFSGRQFSNSRSEMNVSTLELGDSALYLCASSFSPRATTTYEQYFGPGTRLTVT.

The J gene is TRBJ2-1, the V gene TRBV20-1; with no DNA, the TCRdb D assignment of TRBD1 cannot be verified. This CDR3 has 15 residues. CDR1 DFQATT and CDR2 SNEGSKA come from the germline V gene (reference sequence). The CDR3 loop reads CSARDRGDVRNEQFF.

The chain combines TRBV9 with TRBJ1-1. In germline, CDR1 is SGDLS, CDR2 YYNGEE. This CDR3 is built from 15 residues. CDR3 protein: CTSSPSRGANTEAFF.

J is TRBJ2-2 and V is TRBV12-3 or TRBV12-4. The CDR3 has 16 residues. The CDR3 loop is CASSPPGSGSTGELFF.